Detailed here is one T cell receptor beta chain. This entry belongs to a study of shared clonotypes between healthy human individuals. After removal of 1 base from V and 0 bases from J, the junction contained 3 bases not matched to a gene. The CDR3 loop spans 16 amino acids. The germline gives CDR1 MDHEN, CDR2 SYDVKM. This table comes from immunoSEQ multiplex PCR, and its TCRdb copy is limited to in-frame clones, with some not included. The sample has over a million clones; around 82% are singletons. The clonotype originates from a young man in good health. Some clones in this sample may be carry-over from other donors' samples. V gene TRBV28 combines with J gene TRBJ2-1; TRBD2 aligns across 7 bases. Sequenced input: memory CD4+ T cells from PBMCs. The subset here: CD45RA-negative fraction. CDR3 DNA sequence: TGTGCCAGCAGTTTATCGGGAGGCCACTCCTACAATGAGCAGTTCTTC. As protein: CASSLSGGHSYNEQFF.